Below, 27 T cell receptor beta chains from the same sample are listed, as sequenced in a study of control samples from healthy donors and cancer patients. The assay was immunoSEQ multiplex PCR, and TCRdb's table has in-frame clones only and misses some. The sample consists of about 220,000 clones, around 94% of them appearing once. The source material was blood. These receptors all stem from a middle-aged man in good health.

The rearrangement links TRBV7-9 to TRBJ2-7; the D is unclear. Germline CDR1 reads SEHNR; CDR2 reads FQNEAQ (reference sequence). The germline V and J ends were trimmed by 1 base and 7 bases, with 8 bases remaining between them. CDR3 length: 12 amino acids. CDR3 amino acids: CASSLERLEQYF. The CDR3 DNA follows: TGTGCCAGCAGCTTAGAACGCCTTGAGCAGTACTTC.

This chain uses TRBV7-2 with TRBJ2-1; 7 bases are shared with TRBD2. This CDR3 region has 18 residues. Germline trimming cut 6 bases from V and 3 bases from J; bases unmatched to any gene: 17. Germline V gene lookup returns CDR1 SGHTA and CDR2 FQGNSA. The CDR3 DNA reads TGTGCCAGCAGGTCCAGAGGCCCTGCGGGGGTGAACTACAATGAGCAGTTCTTC. Its translation is CASRSRGPAGVNYNEQFF.

The DNA for the CDR3 is TGTGCCACCGGCGGGCGGGAGACCCAGTACTTC. Translated: CATGGRETQYF. The V and J genes are TRBV7-9 and TRBJ2-5; tentatively, D is TRBD2 (5 bases). The CDR3 sequence is 11 residues long. V was trimmed by 10 bases and J by 5 bases, leaving 11 bases between them. The germline gives CDR1 SEHNR, CDR2 FQNEAQ (reference sequence).

Comment on this clone: Other nucleotide sequences from this sample produce the same CDR3. This chain joins TRBV5-8 and TRBJ1-5; 10 bases map to TRBD1. The CDR3 loop spans 14 amino acids. The V gene's germline CDR1 is SGHTS and CDR2 YDEGEE. V lost 3 bases, J lost 7 bases, and 4 bases stayed unmatched. The DNA of the CDR3 is TGTGCCAGCAGCTATGGACAGGGGGGACAGCCCCAGCATTTT. As protein: CASSYGQGGQPQHF.

The genes are TRBV19 and TRBJ1-5; no reliable D call. The germline CDR1 and CDR2 sequences are LNHDA and SQIVND (reference sequence). This CDR3 spans 17 amino acids. The V end lost 0 bases, the J end lost 0 bases, and 12 bases lay between the germline ends. The CDR3 DNA follows: TGTGCCAGTAGTATAGATTGGCAGTCCCATAGCAATCAGCCCCAGCATTTT. Amino acid sequence: CASSIDWQSHSNQPQHF.

This sequence joins TRBV28 and TRBJ1-1; 8 bases are a match to TRBD1. Germline V gives CDR1 MDHEN, CDR2 SYDVKM. This CDR3 region has 12 residues. V was pared by 5 bases and J by 4 bases, with 0 bases of the junction left unmatched. CDR3 sequence reads: CASSTGGTEAFF. The DNA of the CDR3 is TGTGCCAGCAGTACAGGGGGCACTGAAGCTTTCTTT.

CDR3 sequence (DNA): TGTGCCAGCAGTGAGAATCCAGCTCTCAGAAGGAATGAGCAGTTCTTC. This gives the protein CASSENPALRRNEQFF. This chain links TRBV6-1 with TRBJ2-1; D call uncertain. This CDR3 is 16 amino acids long. Trimming pared 3 bases from V and 7 bases from J, leaving 19 bases between. Germline CDR1 MNHNS, CDR2 SASEGT.

The rearrangement uses TRBV11-1 and TRBJ1-3; 8 bases map to TRBD1. V gave up 6 bases and J gave up 8 bases; unmatched junction bases: 12. The germline CDR1 and CDR2 sequences are SGHAT and FQDESV (reference sequence). CDR3 length: 15 residues. CDR3 sequence: CASSLDRALGDTIYF. In DNA form, the CDR3 reads TGTGCCAGCAGTCTGGACAGGGCCTTAGGGGACACCATATATTTT.

This CDR3 is CASTPAEGMNTEAFF. For the CDR3, the DNA is TGTGCCAGCACCCCGGCGGAGGGAATGAACACTGAAGCTTTCTTT. The chain employs TRBV6-6 and TRBJ1-1; the D is unclear. This CDR3 is built from 15 residues. The V end was cut by 7 bases, the J end by 0 bases, with 15 bases between. CDR1 is MNHNY, CDR2 SVGAGI, per germline (reference sequence).

The chain uses TRBV28 and TRBJ2-7; 8 positions agree with TRBD1. Germline V CDR1 and CDR2: MDHEN, SYDVKM. The CDR3 totals 17 residues. V dropped 8 bases and J dropped 6; count of bases not matched to a gene: 21. The CDR3 nucleotides read TGTGCCAGCTTTCCTCAGGGGGCGCCTCCTGTTTTCCTCGAGCAGTACTTC. It translates to CASFPQGAPPVFLEQYF.

For this clone: A read error may produce the germline difference seen at one junction end. The gene calls are TRBV2 and TRBJ2-1; 8 nucleotides match TRBD2. This CDR3 region has 14 residues. The germline CDR1 and CDR2 sequences are SNHLY and FYNNEI. This CDR3 is CASGIGGGYSEQFF. In DNA, the CDR3 is TGTGCCAGCGGAATTGGCGGGGGGTACAGTGAGCAGTTCTTC.

The chain couples TRBV7-3 to TRBJ1-1, with 9 bases matching TRBD1. Germline V gene data show CDR1 as SGHTA and CDR2 as FQGTGA. V trimming: 0 bases; J trimming: 1 base; junction bases outside the gene matches: 6. The CDR3 runs to 17 residues. CDR3 region: CASSLTAGTGPNTEAFF. The CDR3 nucleotides read TGTGCCAGCAGCTTAACAGCTGGGACAGGGCCGAACACTGAAGCTTTCTTT.

The rearrangement joins TRBV28 to TRBJ1-1; D gene unclear. Trimming took 4 bases from V and 8 from J, leaving 11 bases between them. The V gene's germline CDR1 is MDHEN and CDR2 SYDVKM. The CDR3 loop spans 12 amino acids. The CDR3 spells CASSSGRWEAFF. The CDR3 DNA sequence: TGTGCCAGCAGTTCCGGACGGTGGGAAGCTTTCTTT.

The chain joins TRBV6-5 to TRBJ1-2; TRBD1 is a possible D gene (6 bases). V was cut by 6 bases and J by 3 bases, with 11 bases left in between. The CDR3 totals 13 residues. Germline CDR1 is MNHEY and CDR2 is SVGAGI. This chain's CDR3 is CASSLRTDYGYTF. The CDR3 region has the DNA TGTGCCAGCAGCTTAAGGACAGACTATGGCTACACCTTC.

The V and J genes are TRBV24-1 and TRBJ1-5; D might be TRBD1 (5 bases). The germline V gene encodes CDR1 KGHDR and CDR2 SFDVKD. The germline V and J ends were trimmed by 2 bases and 5 bases, with 12 bases remaining between them. CDR3 size: 15 residues. For the CDR3, the DNA is TGTGCCACCAGTGATTCTCGGGGGGGGTATCAGCCCCAGCATTTT. This codes for CATSDSRGGYQPQHF.

This chain links TRBV29-1 with TRBJ1-1; a possible D gene is TRBD1 (5 bases). The CDR3 is 12 residues long. Germline values: CDR1 SQVTM, CDR2 ANQGSEA. V lost 6 bases to trimming and J lost 4 bases, with 12 bases between them. CDR3 amino acids: CSVTDGGTEAFF. CDR3 coding DNA: TGCAGCGTGACGGACGGGGGCACTGAAGCTTTCTTT.

The rearrangement links TRBV6-6 to TRBJ2-1, with 12 bases lining up with TRBD2. CDR1 MNHNY and CDR2 SVGAGI come from the germline V gene (reference sequence). The CDR3 has 15 residues. V lost 5 bases, J lost 3 bases, and 2 bases stayed unmatched. CDR3 bases: TGTGCCAGCAGTCTAGCGGGGGGGCTCTACAATGAGCAGTTCTTC. Its translation is CASSLAGGLYNEQFF.

CDR3 coding DNA: TGTGCCAGCAGCTTATTCGGGGGCCAGGGGGTTAAGAACACTGAAGCTTTCTTT. It encodes CASSLFGGQGVKNTEAFF. The chain is built from TRBV7-9 and TRBJ1-1; 7 nucleotides line up with TRBD1. Germline V gives CDR1 SEHNR, CDR2 FQNEAQ (reference sequence). With 2 bases clipped from V and 1 base from J, the junction kept 13 bases outside the gene matches. The CDR3 totals 18 residues.

The count of this clone is one. For the CDR3, the DNA is TGCGCCAGCAGCTCTTTAACCCAGGGGGCGAATGAAAAACTGTTTTTT. It encodes CASSSLTQGANEKLFF. The rearrangement uses TRBV5-1 and TRBJ1-4; 8 bases match TRBD1. Trimming at V came to 3 bases and at J to 5 bases, leaving 9 bases not matched to a gene. The CDR3 loop spans 16 amino acids. Germline assignment: CDR1 SGHRS and CDR2 YFSETQ.

The rearrangement links TRBV6-5 to TRBJ1-2; 8 positions agree with TRBD1. The CDR3 consists of 16 residues. J gave up 3 bases and V 2 bases, and 8 bases lay outside the gene matches. Per the germline V gene, CDR1 is MNHEY and CDR2 is SVGAGI. Written as DNA, the CDR3 is TGTGCCAGCAGTTACCACCGGACAGGGAAGGACTATGGCTACACCTTC. It codes for CASSYHRTGKDYGYTF.

The rearrangement links TRBV4-1 to TRBJ1-4, with 7 positions matching TRBD1. The CDR3 has 15 amino acids. V shed 2 bases, J shed 5 bases, and the junction held 5 bases outside the gene matches. Germline values: CDR1 MGHRA, CDR2 YSYEKL. The CDR3 sequence is CASSQREQGNEKLFF. CDR3 sequence (DNA): TGCGCCAGCAGCCAACGCGAACAGGGGAATGAAAAACTGTTTTTT.

The chain has TRBV29-1 and TRBJ1-2; 7 nucleotides agree with TRBD1. CDR1 and CDR2 from the germline V gene are SQVTM and ANQGSEA. After removal of 5 bases from V and 6 bases from J, the junction contained 12 bases not matched to a gene. This CDR3 contains 14 residues. Here the CDR3 DNA reads TGCAGCGTTTTAGAGGGGGCAGGATGGGATGGCTACACCTTC. Protein sequence: CSVLEGAGWDGYTF.

The J gene is TRBJ1-3, the V gene TRBV3-1 (or the pseudogene TRBV3-2); D is perhaps TRBD1 (5 bases). The length of the CDR3 is 16 residues. The V gene lost 4 bases and the J gene lost 0 bases, with 13 bases spanning the gap. Germline V gene lookup returns CDR1 LGHDT and CDR2 YNNKEL (reference sequence). In DNA, the CDR3 is TGTGCCAGCAGCCCGAGCACAGGCGCCTCTGGAAACACCATATATTTT. Translation: CASSPSTGASGNTIYF.

The V gene is TRBV3-1 (or the pseudogene TRBV3-2), the J gene TRBJ2-3; D not resolved. Looked up from germline, CDR1 is LGHDT and CDR2 is YNNKEL (reference sequence). The CDR3 is 15 residues long. V was clipped by 2 bases and J by 1 base, with 10 bases between them. CDR3 nucleotides: TGTGCCAGCAGCCAATCCATAATTCGCACAGATACGCAGTATTTT. As protein: CASSQSIIRTDTQYF.

J is TRBJ2-7 and V is TRBV7-3, with D unresolved. Germline assignment: CDR1 SGHTA and CDR2 FQGTGA. The germline V and J ends were trimmed by 1 base and 2 bases, with 15 bases remaining between them. The CDR3 is made up of 16 amino acids. In nucleotides, the CDR3 is TGTGCCAGCAGCTTAAGCCCGGCCCTAGGGCCCTACGAGCAGTACTTC. Its protein product is CASSLSPALGPYEQYF.

The V gene is TRBV7-2, the J gene TRBJ2-1, with TRBD2 identical over 9 bases. Trimming at V came to 5 bases and at J to 7 bases, leaving 6 bases not matched to a gene. Germline V gene lookup returns CDR1 SGHTA and CDR2 FQGNSA. The CDR3 is 14 residues long. CDR3 in DNA: TGTGCCAGCAGCCCGGGACTAGCAACTAATGAGCAGTTCTTC. Its protein product is CASSPGLATNEQFF.

The chain couples TRBV9 to TRBJ2-5; 7 nucleotides line up with TRBD2. Germline-derived CDR1 and CDR2 are SGDLS and YYNGEE. V shed 2 bases and J 1 base; nucleotides not matched to a gene: 5. This CDR3 contains 15 residues. The CDR3 DNA is TGTGCCAGCAGCGTCGGGGGGTCCATCCAAGAGACCCAGTACTTC. The encoded protein is CASSVGGSIQETQYF.